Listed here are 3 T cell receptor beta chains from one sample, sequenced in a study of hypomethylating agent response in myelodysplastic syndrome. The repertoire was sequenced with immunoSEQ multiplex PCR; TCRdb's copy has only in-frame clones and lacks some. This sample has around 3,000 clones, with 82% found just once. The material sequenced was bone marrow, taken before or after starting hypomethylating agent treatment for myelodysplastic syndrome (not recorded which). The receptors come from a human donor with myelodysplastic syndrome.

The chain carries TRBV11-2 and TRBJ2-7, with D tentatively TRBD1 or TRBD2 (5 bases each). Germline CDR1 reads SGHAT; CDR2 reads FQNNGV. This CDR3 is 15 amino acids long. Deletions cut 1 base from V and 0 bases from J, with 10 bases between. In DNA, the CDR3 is TGTGCCAGCAGCTTAGCATGGGGGAACTCCTACGAGCAGTACTTC. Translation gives CASSLAWGNSYEQYF.

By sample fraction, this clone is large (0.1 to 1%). The CDR3 coding sequence is TGTGCCAGCAGTTTAAGGGAGACCCAGTACTTC. It codes for CASSLRETQYF. The chain is built from TRBV28 and TRBJ2-5; no definite D call. The CDR3 runs 11 residues. Trimming removed 2 bases at V and 5 bases at J, with 3 bases between. CDR1 and CDR2 from the germline V gene are MDHEN and SYDVKM.

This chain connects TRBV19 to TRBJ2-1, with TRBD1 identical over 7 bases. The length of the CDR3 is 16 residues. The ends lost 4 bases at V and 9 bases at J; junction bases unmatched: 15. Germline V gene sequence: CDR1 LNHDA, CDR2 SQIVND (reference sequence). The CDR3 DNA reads TGTGCCAGTAGTAAACTTCGACAGGGCGGAGTAAGTGAGCAGTTCTTC. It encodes CASSKLRQGGVSEQFF.